This T cell receptor beta chain was sequenced for a study of cytomegalovirus exposure and HLA in healthy donors. Findings and caveats of the study: Testing in vitro showed a few CMV-associated chains specific for CMV antigens.

V was clipped by 4 bases and J by 0 bases; unmatched bases: 6. Germline CDR1 is SEHNR and CDR2 is FQNEAQ (reference sequence). There are 16 residues in the CDR3. TCRdb's table, derived via immunoSEQ multiplex PCR, lists solely in-frame clones and lacks some. The sample yields approximately 170,000 clones, about four fifths seen once. Notes on this clone: Its antigen is undetermined.

The sequencing input was PBMCs. The chain employs TRBV7-9 and TRBJ1-5, with 7 bases matching TRBD1. The TCR originated in a young man in good health and CMV-seropositive. CDR3 sequence (DNA): TGTGCCAGCAGCTCGGGACAGCTAAATAGCAATCAGCCCCAGCATTTT. Its translation: CASSSGQLNSNQPQHF.